The 32 T cell receptor beta chains reported below all come from one sample, sequenced in a study of T cells in Graves' hyperthyroidism and ophthalmopathy. Researchers took RNA transcripts and amplified the TCR beta CDR3 regions from them. The study used the HTBI primer set for a first-round RT-PCR of the TCR CDR3. MiXCR, applied by TCRdb to the multiplex PCR reads, yields one record per CDR3 protein. The sample has about 560,000 distinct CDR3 sequences, approximately 15% seen once. Sequenced: blood. The receptors shown here come from a young woman with Graves' hyperthyroidism.

The rearrangement links TRBV4-1 to TRBJ1-1, with D unclear. V dropped 0 bases and J dropped 4 bases, with 9 bases sitting between them. There are 14 residues in the CDR3. Germline CDR1 reads MGHRA; CDR2 reads YSYEKL. The CDR3 region is CASSQDPGRTEAFF. CDR3 in DNA: TGCGCCAGCAGCCAAGATCCCGGGCGCACTGAAGCTTTCTTT.

The gene calls are TRBV5-1 and TRBJ1-1; D may be TRBD1 (5 bases). Per germline, CDR1 SGHRS and CDR2 YFSETQ. V was shortened by 0 bases and J by 6 bases, with 15 bases between the two germline ends. The CDR3 length is 15 residues. The CDR3 reads CASSLDIQGRAEAFF. The CDR3 nucleotides read TGCGCCAGCAGCTTGGATATTCAGGGAAGGGCTGAAGCTTTCTTT.

The chain employs TRBV5-1 and TRBJ2-3, with 8 nucleotides matching TRBD2. This CDR3 spans 15 amino acids. V shed 2 bases and J 1 base; nucleotides not matched to a gene: 3. In germline, CDR1 is SGHRS, CDR2 YFSETQ. The CDR3 sequence is CASSLLADRTDTQYF. The CDR3 region has the DNA TGCGCCAGCAGCTTACTAGCGGACCGCACAGATACGCAGTATTTT.

This clonotype has more than one count but fewer than ten. The rearrangement uses TRBV20-1 and TRBJ2-1, with D maybe TRBD2 (6 bases). CDR3 length equals 16 residues. The V gene lost 0 bases and the J gene lost 7 bases, with 19 bases spanning the gap. The germline V gene encodes CDR1 DFQATT and CDR2 SNEGSKA (reference sequence). This CDR3 is CSARDDGPEGTNEQFF. The DNA for the CDR3 is TGCAGTGCTAGAGATGATGGCCCGGAGGGGACTAATGAGCAGTTCTTC.

The rearrangement links TRBV4-1 to TRBJ1-6; TRBD1 matches at 8 bases. V gave up 0 bases and J gave up 9 bases; unmatched junction bases: 13. CDR1 and CDR2 from the germline V gene are MGHRA and YSYEKL. The CDR3 has 18 amino acids. CDR3 in amino acids: CASSQESQGASGFSPLHF. DNA for the CDR3: TGCGCCAGCAGCCAAGAGTCGCAGGGGGCTTCAGGGTTTTCACCCCTCCACTTT.

This chain links TRBV6-1 with TRBJ1-2; D is undetermined. CDR3 length: 13 amino acids. V was trimmed by 6 bases and J by 6 bases, leaving 14 bases between them. The germline V gene has CDR1 MNHNS and CDR2 SASEGT. The CDR3 DNA is TGTGCCAGCAGGCTTTTGGATTTGGATGGCTACACCTTC. Translation gives CASRLLDLDGYTF.

Remarks on this clonotype: Relative to the germline gene, one junction end is altered; a read error may explain this. The rearrangement links TRBV12-3 or TRBV12-4 to TRBJ1-2; 7 bases agree with TRBD1. The length of the CDR3 is 13 residues. DNA of the CDR3: TGTGCCGGCAGCCCCGGGACAGCCTATGGCTACACCTTC. This codes for CAGSPGTAYGYTF.

The table lists this clonotype with a few counts. J is TRBJ2-3 and V is TRBV20-1, with D perhaps matching TRBD2 (6 bases). The CDR3 is made up of 14 amino acids. The ends were cut back, 3 bases at V and 0 bases at J, with 10 bases in the middle. Germline CDR1 reads DFQATT; CDR2 reads SNEGSKA (reference sequence). In nucleotides, the CDR3 is TGCAGTGCTAGCGCGGGACCTAGCACAGATACGCAGTATTTT. As protein: CSASAGPSTDTQYF.

This clonotype was counted at least ten times. The chain joins TRBV5-8 to TRBJ2-7; no firm D call. The V end lost 1 base, the J end lost 2 bases, and 10 bases lay between the germline ends. CDR1 and CDR2 from the germline V gene are SGHTS and YDEGEE. The CDR3 extends over 14 amino acids. The CDR3 loop is CASSLSVWPYEQYF. The CDR3 DNA is TGTGCCAGCAGCTTGTCAGTCTGGCCCTACGAGCAGTACTTC.

The V and J genes are TRBV5-1 and TRBJ1-2; 12 positions agree with TRBD1. This CDR3 has 15 residues. V shed 4 bases, J shed 5 bases, and the junction held 6 bases outside the gene matches. Per germline, CDR1 SGHRS and CDR2 YFSETQ. The CDR3 loop reads CASSLEGQGAYGYTF. The CDR3 coding sequence is TGCGCCAGCAGCCTAGAGGGACAGGGGGCTTATGGCTACACCTTC.

The chain uses TRBV24-1 and TRBJ2-3; D gene ambiguous. Germline lookup yields CDR1 KGHDR and CDR2 SFDVKD. Trimming removed 2 bases from V and 0 bases from J, with 5 bases in between. The CDR3 has 14 residues. This chain's CDR3 is CATSDWNSTDTQYF. DNA for the CDR3: TGTGCCACCAGTGATTGGAATAGCACAGATACGCAGTATTTT.

This clonotype was detected a few times. The V gene is TRBV5-4, the J gene TRBJ1-4; D is possibly TRBD1 (5 bases). This CDR3 comprises 16 residues. CDR1 SGHNT and CDR2 YYREEE come from the germline V gene (reference sequence). V dropped 4 bases and J dropped 4 bases, with 17 bases sitting between them. CDR3 nucleotide sequence: TGTGCCAGCAGCCCGACTCTTGGGGCCGGTAATGAAAAACTGTTTTTT. Its translation is CASSPTLGAGNEKLFF.

In regard to this clonotype: Being one base from a much bigger clone, this may be a read error. The V call is TRBV12-3 or TRBV12-4, the J call TRBJ2-2, with D maybe TRBD1 (7 bases). There are 18 residues in the CDR3. The CDR3 bases are TGTGCCAGCAGTTTAGTATCCATGACAGGGTCAGACACCGGGGGGCTGTTTTTT. Amino acid sequence: CASSLVSMTGSDTGGLFF.

On this clonotype: This sequence may be a read error, since a much larger clone differs from it by one base. The chain links TRBV11-2 to TRBJ2-3, with D possibly matching TRBD2 (5 bases). The CDR3 has 14 residues. V dropped 7 bases and J dropped 3 bases, with 14 bases sitting between them. The germline CDR1 and CDR2 sequences are SGHAT and FQNNGV. The CDR3 nucleotides are TGTGCCAGCACAAAAGAGCGGACGACAGATACGCAGTATTTT. Translated: CASTKERTTDTQYF.

This clonotype was seen at least ten times. The chain couples TRBV20-1 to TRBJ2-7; D tentatively fits TRBD1 or TRBD2 (5 bases each). Trimming cost V 3 bases and J 3 bases, with 15 bases left between them. From germline, CDR1 is DFQATT and CDR2 SNEGSKA (reference sequence). CDR3 length: 14 residues. CDR3 sequence: CSARRGQPSYEQYF. CDR3 nucleotide sequence: TGCAGTGCTAGGAGGGGCCAGCCTAGCTACGAGCAGTACTTC.

Regarding this clonotype: A much larger clone differs by one base, so this may be a read error. The chain joins TRBV12-3 or TRBV12-4 to TRBJ2-7; D may correspond to TRBD1 or TRBD2 (5 bases each). The CDR3 is 13 amino acids. CDR3 sequence reads: CASKRDGTYEQCF. Here the CDR3 DNA reads TGTGCCAGCAAGAGGGACGGAACCTACGAGCAGTGCTTC.

J is TRBJ2-7 and V is TRBV20-1, with D possibly TRBD1 on 5 matching bases. CDR3 size: 12 residues. Trimming removed 4 bases from V and 6 bases from J, with 13 bases in between. Germline CDR1 reads DFQATT; CDR2 reads SNEGSKA (reference sequence). The CDR3 sequence is CSAMGRGGEQYF. The CDR3, as DNA: TGCAGTGCTATGGGAAGGGGCGGCGAGCAGTACTTC.

The table lists this clonotype with a few counts. The chain uses TRBV28 and TRBJ1-5; D possibly corresponds to TRBD1 (5 bases). The CDR3 is made up of 13 amino acids. Germline V gene sequence: CDR1 MDHEN, CDR2 SYDVKM. V was cut by 4 bases and J by 9 bases, with 13 bases left in between. The CDR3 loop reads CASSSGLYGPQHF. The CDR3 nucleotides read TGTGCCAGCAGTTCAGGGCTCTACGGGCCCCAGCATTTT.

The genes are TRBV3-1 and TRBJ2-3, with TRBD2 matching 11 bases. With 0 bases clipped from V and 4 bases from J, the junction kept 12 bases outside the gene matches. From germline, CDR1 is LGHDT and CDR2 YNNKEL (reference sequence). The CDR3 is made up of 19 amino acids. CDR3 region: CASSQDRGLAGGWPDTQYF. Here the CDR3 DNA reads TGTGCCAGCAGCCAAGATCGGGGGCTAGCGGGAGGCTGGCCAGATACGCAGTATTTT.

This clonotype was recorded a few times. The chain employs TRBV28 and TRBJ1-4; D gene ambiguous. Germline loops: CDR1 MDHEN, CDR2 SYDVKM. Between the trimmed V and J ends, which lost 7 bases and 8 bases, there was a span of 11 bases. This CDR3 has 12 amino acids. CDR3 amino acids: CASTAGVEKLFF. The CDR3 DNA reads TGTGCCAGCACCGCAGGCGTAGAAAAACTGTTTTTT.

This chain connects TRBV9 to TRBJ2-3; 7 bases are a match to TRBD2. The CDR3 has 18 residues. J was trimmed by 0 bases and V by 0 bases; bases with no gene match: 10. Per germline, CDR1 SGDLS and CDR2 YYNGEE. In nucleotides, the CDR3 is TGTGCCAGCAGCGTAGCTACTTTGGCTAGCGGTAGCACAGATACGCAGTATTTT. Translated, it gives CASSVATLASGSTDTQYF.

This chain uses TRBV12-5 with TRBJ2-1; 12 bases match TRBD2. V gave up 0 bases and J gave up 4 bases; unmatched junction bases: 10. CDR1 and CDR2 from the germline V gene are LGHNT and FRNRAP. The CDR3 spans 19 residues. Written as DNA, the CDR3 is TGTGCTAGTGGTTTGGTGATGTCTAGCGGGGGGGGGTCTTACAATGAGCAGTTCTTC. Amino acids: CASGLVMSSGGGSYNEQFF.

The V gene is TRBV24-1, the J gene TRBJ2-1; 14 bases map to TRBD2. This CDR3 is built from 16 residues. V dropped 7 bases and J dropped 1; count of bases not matched to a gene: 2. The germline gives CDR1 KGHDR, CDR2 SFDVKD. CDR3 nucleotides: TGTGCCACCAGCGGACTAGCGGGGGGTTCCTACAATGAGCAGTTCTTC. It translates to CATSGLAGGSYNEQFF.

This clonotype was seen only a few times. The rearrangement uses TRBV3-1 and TRBJ2-5; the D gene is possibly TRBD1 (6 bases). Germline CDR1 is LGHDT and CDR2 is YNNKEL (reference sequence). This CDR3 region has 15 residues. Between the trimmed V and J ends, which lost 0 bases and 4 bases, there was a span of 12 bases. The chain's CDR3 is CASSQELTGRETQYF. Written as DNA, the CDR3 is TGTGCCAGCAGCCAAGAGCTAACAGGGAGAGAGACCCAGTACTTC.

The V and J genes are TRBV7-2 and TRBJ2-7, with 7 bases identical to TRBD1. There are 15 residues in the CDR3. The V and J ends lost 2 bases and 2 bases, in that order; junction bases with no gene match: 6. Germline V gene lookup returns CDR1 SGHTA and CDR2 FQGNSA. DNA for the CDR3: TGTGCCAGCAGCTTATCCTGGGACAGAACCTACGAGCAGTACTTC. Its protein is CASSLSWDRTYEQYF. Together with reference TRBV7-2 and TRBJ2-7, the CDR3 gives the full variable domain: GAGVSQSPSNKVTEKGKDVELRCDPISGHTALYWYRQSLGQGLEFLIYFQGNSAPDKSGLPSDRFSAERTGGSVSTLTIQRTQQEDSAVYLCASSLSWDRTYEQYFGPGTRLTVT.

About this clonotype: One base away lies a much larger clone, so this may be a sequencing read error. The chain couples TRBV7-2 to TRBJ2-1; 9 positions agree with TRBD1. Germline CDR1 SGHTA, CDR2 FQGNSA. The CDR3 length is 15 residues. In DNA form, the CDR3 reads TGTGCCAGCAGCCCTGGACAGGGGAGTAACAATGTGCAGTTCTTC. This translates into CASSPGQGSNNVQFF.

This clonotype was picked up many times. This chain joins TRBV7-8 and TRBJ2-3; possible D gene TRBD2, 5 bases. Trimming stripped 4 bases from V and 1 base from J, with 12 bases between. The germline gives CDR1 SGHVS, CDR2 FQNEAQ. The CDR3 contains 15 residues. CDR3 sequence: CASSSNYGGTDTQYF. DNA of the CDR3: TGTGCCAGCAGCTCAAACTACGGGGGCACAGATACGCAGTATTTT.

This clonotype came up a few times. The rearrangement joins TRBV5-6 to TRBJ1-2; D remains unclear. Germline assignment: CDR1 SGHDT and CDR2 YYEEEE. The CDR3 spans 11 residues. V dropped 4 bases and J dropped 4 bases, with 5 bases sitting between them. The CDR3 DNA follows: TGTGCCAGCAGCACAGCCTATGGCTACACCTTC. Its protein product is CASSTAYGYTF.

The gene calls are TRBV12-3 or TRBV12-4 and TRBJ2-4; weak D call: TRBD1 (5 bases). CDR3 size: 14 residues. V was shortened by 6 bases and J by 5 bases, with 14 bases between the two germline ends. The CDR3 nucleotides are TGTGCCAGCAGCCCAAGGGGTGTAGAAAACATTCAGTACTTC. Its protein is CASSPRGVENIQYF.

In its sample, this clonotype was seen many times. V gene TRBV11-2 combines with J gene TRBJ2-3; D uncertain. The germline V gene encodes CDR1 SGHAT and CDR2 FQNNGV. Trimming left V 2 bases short and J 1 base short, with 13 bases between. The CDR3 sequence is 16 residues long. This CDR3 is CASSLRARRGTDTQYF. CDR3 nucleotide sequence: TGTGCCAGCAGCTTACGGGCCAGGCGCGGCACAGATACGCAGTATTTT.

This clonotype was picked up many times. This chain connects TRBV7-2 to TRBJ1-1, with 7 nucleotides matching TRBD1. This CDR3 has 14 amino acids. CDR1 is SGHTA and CDR2 is FQGNSA in the germline V gene. V dropped 11 bases and J dropped 0; count of bases not matched to a gene: 9. CDR3 DNA sequence: TGTGCCTTTGGGAGGGGGCCCATGAACACTGAAGCTTTCTTT. Its protein is CAFGRGPMNTEAFF.

CDR3 bases: TGTGCCAGCAGCGAGGCGGGAGGACCCCTTGAGACCCAGTACTTC. Protein: CASSEAGGPLETQYF. The chain employs TRBV27 and TRBJ2-5; 8 bases align to TRBD2. This CDR3 region has 15 residues. Germline CDR1 reads MNHEY; CDR2 reads SMNVEV (reference sequence). The ends lost 6 bases at V and 5 bases at J; junction bases unmatched: 11.